This T cell receptor (beta chain) was obtained from a study of early T cells in non-severe SARS-CoV-2 infection (dated by TCRdb to 2020 to 2023). For context, the study as a whole: TCR sequencing used bulk RNA from unsorted whole blood, so alpha and beta chains could not be paired. What the study reported, not specific to this receptor: VDJdb matching was skewed toward anti-spike CD8 responses, so virus-specific expansions were likely underestimated and private and CD4 specificities were missed.

The method behind the library was 5' RACE. Sequencing instrument: NextSeq 500. Unique molecular identifiers were attached to individual cDNA molecules in the TCR library protocol so that sequencing error and PCR bias could be corrected. TCR alpha and beta chains were both sequenced, and the abundances of alpha and beta sequences in each sample were closely correlated with each other. Turning to the authors' computational methods: V gene, J gene and CDR3 annotation of TCR sequences was performed with Decombinator V4. Expanded TCRs were defined as changing significantly between any two time points under a Poisson model with p below 0.0001. TCR abundances were normalised to the total number of TCRs sequenced per sample and were expressed as counts per million. TRAV1-2 paired with TRAJ12, TRAJ20 or TRAJ33 defined MAIT TCRs, while TRAV10 paired with TRAJ18 defined iNKT TCRs. VDJdb, accessed 1 November 2021, was searched for CMV, EBV and SARS-CoV-2 annotated TCRs, excluding TCRs annotated for multiple antigens. TCRdb applied fastp at Q25 and MiXCR to the public reads, then kept only in-frame beta chains. Rows matching on CDR3 protein sequence are summarized as one entry with the most common DNA and genes. TCRdb, not the authors, supplied the V and J calls. A total of 43,000 or so distinct CDR3 sequences appear in this sample, around 6.8% of them only once. Under 9.5% of the sample comes from the top ten.

The CDR3 spans 15 residues, from the cysteine through the phenylalanine. Just CDR3 DNA is preserved here, 45 bases in frame from base 1. Trimming costs V 1 base and J 6 bases, and their ends lie 14 bases apart. CDR1 and CDR2 are read off the germline V gene as SGHVS and FQNEAQ. A case-control design nested within a healthcare worker cohort in London, UK, was used, with weekly nasopharyngeal swab PCR tests and blood sampling performed. Healthcare workers were enrolled in the week of the UK lockdown, from 23 to 31 March 2020, and were followed every week for up to about 15 weeks. This clonotype occurred many times. Its cognate antigen has yet to be identified. There are no base qualities to consult, and no much larger clone falls within one base.

The rearrangement joined TRBV7-8 to TRBJ2-3; the D gene is perhaps TRBD1, from 5 matching bases. The receptor was isolated from an adult who was a healthcare worker with PCR-confirmed SARS-CoV-2 infection or an uninfected control (not recorded which). Input material: whole blood. The CDR3 region: CASSLGWGMADTQYF. The nucleotide sequence reads as follows: TGTGCCAGCAGCTTAGGGTGGGGCATGGCTGATACGCAGTATTTT.